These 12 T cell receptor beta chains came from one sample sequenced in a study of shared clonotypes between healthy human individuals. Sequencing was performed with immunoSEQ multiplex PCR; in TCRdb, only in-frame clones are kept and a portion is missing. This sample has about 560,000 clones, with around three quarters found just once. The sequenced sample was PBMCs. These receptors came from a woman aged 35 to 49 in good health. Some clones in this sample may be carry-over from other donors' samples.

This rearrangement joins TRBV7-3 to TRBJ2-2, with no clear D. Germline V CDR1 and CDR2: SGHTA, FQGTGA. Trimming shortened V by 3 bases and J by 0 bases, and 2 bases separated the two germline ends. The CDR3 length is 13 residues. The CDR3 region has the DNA TGTGCCAGCAGCTTTCCGAACACCGGGGAGCTGTTTTTT. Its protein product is CASSFPNTGELFF.

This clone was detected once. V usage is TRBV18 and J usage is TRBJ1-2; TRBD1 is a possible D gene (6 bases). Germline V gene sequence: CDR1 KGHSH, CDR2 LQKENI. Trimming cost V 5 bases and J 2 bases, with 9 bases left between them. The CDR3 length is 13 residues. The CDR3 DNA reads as TGTGCCAGCTCAGGGGGCGCGAACTATGGCTACACCTTC. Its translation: CASSGGANYGYTF.

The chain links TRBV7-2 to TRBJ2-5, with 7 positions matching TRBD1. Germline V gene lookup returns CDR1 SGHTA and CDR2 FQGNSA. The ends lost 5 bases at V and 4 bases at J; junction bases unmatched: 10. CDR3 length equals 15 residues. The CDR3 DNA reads TGTGCCAGCAGCGCGACAGGGTGGGTACCAGAGACCCAGTACTTC. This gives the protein CASSATGWVPETQYF.

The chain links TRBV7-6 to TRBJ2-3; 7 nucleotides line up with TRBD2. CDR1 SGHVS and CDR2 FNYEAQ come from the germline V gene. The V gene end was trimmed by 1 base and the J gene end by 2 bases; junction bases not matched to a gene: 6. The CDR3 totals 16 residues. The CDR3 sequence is CASSLVASGPTDTQYF. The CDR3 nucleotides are TGTGCCAGCAGCTTAGTGGCTAGCGGACCCACAGATACGCAGTATTTT.

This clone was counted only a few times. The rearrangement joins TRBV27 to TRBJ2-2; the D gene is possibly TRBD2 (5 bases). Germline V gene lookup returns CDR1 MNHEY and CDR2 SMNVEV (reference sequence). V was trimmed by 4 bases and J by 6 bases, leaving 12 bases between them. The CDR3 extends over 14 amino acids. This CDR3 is CASSSELVSGELFF. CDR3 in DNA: TGTGCCAGCAGTTCAGAACTAGTTTCCGGGGAGCTGTTTTTT.

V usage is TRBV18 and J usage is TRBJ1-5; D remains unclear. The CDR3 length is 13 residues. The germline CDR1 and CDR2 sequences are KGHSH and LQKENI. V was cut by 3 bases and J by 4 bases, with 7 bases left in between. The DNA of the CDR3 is TGTGCCAGCTCACCCTCGTTAAATCAGCCCCAGCATTTT. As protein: CASSPSLNQPQHF.

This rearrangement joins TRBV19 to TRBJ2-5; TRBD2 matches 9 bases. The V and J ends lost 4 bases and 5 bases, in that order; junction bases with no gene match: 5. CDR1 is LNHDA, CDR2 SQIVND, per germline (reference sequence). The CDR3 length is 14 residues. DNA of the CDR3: TGTGCCAGTAGTAGACTAGCGGAGGTGGAGACCCAGTACTTC. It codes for CASSRLAEVETQYF.

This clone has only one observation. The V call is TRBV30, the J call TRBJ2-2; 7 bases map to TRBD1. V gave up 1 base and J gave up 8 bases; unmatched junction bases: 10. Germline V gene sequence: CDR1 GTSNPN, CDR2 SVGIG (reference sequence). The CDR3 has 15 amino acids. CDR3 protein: CAWSAPGQTWGELFF. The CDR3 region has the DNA TGTGCCTGGAGTGCCCCGGGACAGACCTGGGGGGAGCTGTTTTTT. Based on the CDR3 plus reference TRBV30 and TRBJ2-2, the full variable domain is SQTIHQWPATLVQPVGSPLSLECTVEGTSNPNLYWYRQAAGRGLQLLFYSVGIGQISSEVPQNLSASRPQDRQFILSSKKLLLSDSGFYLCAWSAPGQTWGELFFGEGSRLTVL.

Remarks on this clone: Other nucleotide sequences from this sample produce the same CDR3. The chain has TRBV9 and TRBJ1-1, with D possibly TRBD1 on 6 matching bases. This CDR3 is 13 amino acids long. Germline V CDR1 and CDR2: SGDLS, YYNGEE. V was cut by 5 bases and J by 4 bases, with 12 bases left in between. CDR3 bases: TGTGCCAGCAGTGTCGGGGGGGCCACTGAAGCTTTCTTT. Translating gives CASSVGGATEAFF.

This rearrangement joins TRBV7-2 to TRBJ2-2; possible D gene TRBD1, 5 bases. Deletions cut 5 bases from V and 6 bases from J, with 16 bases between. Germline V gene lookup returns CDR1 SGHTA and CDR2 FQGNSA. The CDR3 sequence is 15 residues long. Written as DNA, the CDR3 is TGTGCCAGCAGCGCACAGGTTACCGACGCCGGGGAGCTGTTTTTT. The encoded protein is CASSAQVTDAGELFF.

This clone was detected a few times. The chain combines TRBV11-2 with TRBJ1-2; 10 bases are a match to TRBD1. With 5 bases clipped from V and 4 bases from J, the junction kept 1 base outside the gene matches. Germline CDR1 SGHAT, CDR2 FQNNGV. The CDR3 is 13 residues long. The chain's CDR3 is CASSRDRGYGYTF. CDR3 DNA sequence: TGTGCCAGCAGCAGGGACAGGGGCTATGGCTACACCTTC.

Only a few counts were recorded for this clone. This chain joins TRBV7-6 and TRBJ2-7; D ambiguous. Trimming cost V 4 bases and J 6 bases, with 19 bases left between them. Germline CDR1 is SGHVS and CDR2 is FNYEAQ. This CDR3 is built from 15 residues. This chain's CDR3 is CASSSPSTTLGEQYF. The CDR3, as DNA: TGTGCCAGCAGCTCCCCCAGTACAACTCTGGGCGAGCAGTACTTC.